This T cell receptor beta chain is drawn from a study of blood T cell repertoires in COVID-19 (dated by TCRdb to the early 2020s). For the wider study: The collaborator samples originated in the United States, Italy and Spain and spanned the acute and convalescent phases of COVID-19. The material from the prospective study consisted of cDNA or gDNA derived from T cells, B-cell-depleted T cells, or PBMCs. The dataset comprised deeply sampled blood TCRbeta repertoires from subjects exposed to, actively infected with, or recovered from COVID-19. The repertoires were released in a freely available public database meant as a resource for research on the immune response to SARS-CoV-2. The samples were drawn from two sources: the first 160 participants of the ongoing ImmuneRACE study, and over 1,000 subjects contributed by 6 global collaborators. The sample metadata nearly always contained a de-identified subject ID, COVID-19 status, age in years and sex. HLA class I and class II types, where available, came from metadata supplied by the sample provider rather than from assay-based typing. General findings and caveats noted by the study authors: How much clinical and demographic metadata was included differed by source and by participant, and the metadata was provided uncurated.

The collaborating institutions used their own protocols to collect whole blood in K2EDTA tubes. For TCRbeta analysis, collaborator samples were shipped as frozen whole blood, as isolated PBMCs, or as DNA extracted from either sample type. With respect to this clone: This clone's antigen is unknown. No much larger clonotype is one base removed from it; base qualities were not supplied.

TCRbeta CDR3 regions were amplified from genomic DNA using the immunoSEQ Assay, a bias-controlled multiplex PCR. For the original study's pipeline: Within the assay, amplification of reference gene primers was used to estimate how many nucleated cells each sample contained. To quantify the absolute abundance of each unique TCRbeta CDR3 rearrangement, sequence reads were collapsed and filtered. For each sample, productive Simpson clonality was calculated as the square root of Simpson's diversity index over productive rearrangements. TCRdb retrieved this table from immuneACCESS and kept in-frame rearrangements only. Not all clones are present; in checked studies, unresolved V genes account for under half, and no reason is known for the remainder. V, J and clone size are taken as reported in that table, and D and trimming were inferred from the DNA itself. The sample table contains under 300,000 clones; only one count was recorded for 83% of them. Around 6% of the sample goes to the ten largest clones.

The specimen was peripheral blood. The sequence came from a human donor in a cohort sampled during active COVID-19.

The DNA reads as follows: TGTGCCAGCAGCCCCCGGGCAGGGGCGCAAATCTATGGCTACACCTTC. Translated, this gives CASSPRAGAQIYGYTF. Rearrangement joined TRBV27 to TRBJ1-2, and TRBD1 may be the D gene, going by 6 matching bases. The CDR3, cysteine through phenylalanine, is 16 amino acids long. The only DNA kept is the CDR3, 48 bases in frame from the first base. V lost 6 bases and J lost 4 bases; the stretch between them is 21 bases long. CDR1 and CDR2 are read off the germline V gene (reference sequence) as MNHEY and SMNVEV.